The clone carrying this TCR beta chain appeared many times. Antigen specificity is unknown. 5'RACE with constant-segment primers yielded barcoded, UMI-tagged TCR alpha and TCR beta cDNA libraries. TCRdb passed the 5' RACE reads through MiXCR, listing each CDR3 protein once. The table shows 560,000 or so distinct CDR3 sequences, with roughly 17% occurring only once. This CDR3 spans 13 amino acids. Trimming removed 2 bases at V and 3 bases at J, with 6 bases between. Per germline, CDR1 SGHRS and CDR2 YFSETQ. This sample was taken from a study of T-cell memory formation after mild COVID-19. Study summary: Largely donor-specific TCR clusters were found. Study observations and caveats: Clones that contracted from day 15 to 85 had balanced CD4/CD8; later expanders were CD4+ biased.

The chain recombines TRBV5-1 with TRBJ2-1, with D possibly TRBD2 on 5 matching bases. This TCR derives from an adult woman who had mild COVID-19 (a few samples of this study predate the infection). Cell type and time point are not known. The sample comprised PBMCs or a T cell subset sorted from them (not recorded which). The CDR3 here is CASSLADYNEQFF. The CDR3 DNA reads TGCGCCAGCAGCTTAGCGGACTACAATGAGCAGTTCTTC.